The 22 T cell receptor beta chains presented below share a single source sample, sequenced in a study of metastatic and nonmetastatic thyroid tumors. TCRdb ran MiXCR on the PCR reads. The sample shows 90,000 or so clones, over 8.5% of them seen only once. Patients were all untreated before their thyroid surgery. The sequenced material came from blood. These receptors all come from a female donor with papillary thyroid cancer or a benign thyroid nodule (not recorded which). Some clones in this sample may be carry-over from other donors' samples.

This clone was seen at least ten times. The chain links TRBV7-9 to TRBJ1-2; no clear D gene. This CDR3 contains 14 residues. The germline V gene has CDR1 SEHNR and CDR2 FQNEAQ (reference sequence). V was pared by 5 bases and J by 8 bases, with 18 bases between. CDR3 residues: CASSTSGLGEGYTF. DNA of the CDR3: TGTGCCAGCAGCACTTCCGGGCTCGGGGAGGGCTACACCTTC.

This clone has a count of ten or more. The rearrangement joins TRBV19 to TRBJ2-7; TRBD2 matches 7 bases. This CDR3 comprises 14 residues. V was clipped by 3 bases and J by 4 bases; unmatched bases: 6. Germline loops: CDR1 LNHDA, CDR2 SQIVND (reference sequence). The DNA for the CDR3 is TGTGCCAGTAGTATTGGGACTACCCAGTACGAGCAGTACTTC. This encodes CASSIGTTQYEQYF.

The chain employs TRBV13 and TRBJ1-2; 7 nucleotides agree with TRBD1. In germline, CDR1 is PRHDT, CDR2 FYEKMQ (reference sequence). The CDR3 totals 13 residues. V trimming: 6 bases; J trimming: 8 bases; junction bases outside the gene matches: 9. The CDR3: CASSSDRVGGYTF. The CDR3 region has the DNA TGTGCCAGCAGTAGTGACAGGGTGGGGGGCTACACCTTC. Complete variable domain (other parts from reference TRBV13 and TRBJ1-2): AAGVIQSPRHLIKEKRETATLKCYPIPRHDTVYWYQQGPGQDPQFLISFYEKMQSDKGSIPDRFSAQQFSDYHSELNMSSLELGDSALYFCASSSDRVGGYTFGSGTRLTVV.

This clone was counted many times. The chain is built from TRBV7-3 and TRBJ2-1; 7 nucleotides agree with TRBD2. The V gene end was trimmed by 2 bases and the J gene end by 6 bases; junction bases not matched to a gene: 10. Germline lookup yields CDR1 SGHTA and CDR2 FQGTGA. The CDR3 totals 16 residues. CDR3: CASSLSAGDFGNEQFF. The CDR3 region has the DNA TGTGCCAGCAGCTTATCCGCGGGGGATTTTGGCAATGAGCAGTTCTTC. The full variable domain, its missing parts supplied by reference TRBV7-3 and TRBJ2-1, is GAGVSQTPSNKVTEKGKYVELRCDPISGHTALYWYRQSLGQGPEFLIYFQGTGAADDSGLPNDRFFAVRPEGSVSTLKIQRTERGDSAVYLCASSLSAGDFGNEQFFGPGTRLTVL.

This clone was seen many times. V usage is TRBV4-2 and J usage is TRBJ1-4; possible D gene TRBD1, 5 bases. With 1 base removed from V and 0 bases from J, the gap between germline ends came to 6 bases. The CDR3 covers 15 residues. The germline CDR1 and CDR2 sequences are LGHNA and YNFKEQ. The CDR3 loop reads CASSQGQSTNEKLFF. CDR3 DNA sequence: TGTGCCAGCAGCCAAGGACAGTCAACTAATGAAAAACTGTTTTTT.

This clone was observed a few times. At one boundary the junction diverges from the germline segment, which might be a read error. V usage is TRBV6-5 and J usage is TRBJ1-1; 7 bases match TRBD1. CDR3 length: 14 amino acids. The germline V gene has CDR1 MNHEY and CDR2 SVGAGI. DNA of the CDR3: TGTGCCAGCAATTACAGGGGAAAGGACACTGAAGCTTTCTTT. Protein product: CASNYRGKDTEAFF.

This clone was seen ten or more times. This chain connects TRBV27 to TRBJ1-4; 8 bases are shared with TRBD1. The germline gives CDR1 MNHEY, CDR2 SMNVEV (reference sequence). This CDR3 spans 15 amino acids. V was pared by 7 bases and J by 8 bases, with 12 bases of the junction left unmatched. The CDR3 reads CASNTGGQGDEKLFF. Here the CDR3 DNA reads TGTGCCAGCAATACGGGAGGACAGGGAGACGAAAAACTGTTTTTT.

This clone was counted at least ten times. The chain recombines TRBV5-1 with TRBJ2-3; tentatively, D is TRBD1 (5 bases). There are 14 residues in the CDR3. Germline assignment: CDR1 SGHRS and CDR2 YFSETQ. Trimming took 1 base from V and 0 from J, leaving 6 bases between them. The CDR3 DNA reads TGCGCCAGCAGCTTGTGGGGCAGCACAGATACGCAGTATTTT. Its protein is CASSLWGSTDTQYF.

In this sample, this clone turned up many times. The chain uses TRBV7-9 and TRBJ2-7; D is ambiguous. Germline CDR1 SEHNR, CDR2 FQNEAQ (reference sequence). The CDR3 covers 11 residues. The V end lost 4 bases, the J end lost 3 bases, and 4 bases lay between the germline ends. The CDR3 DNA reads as TGTGCCAGCAGCTCTAACTACGAGCAGTACTTC. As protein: CASSSNYEQYF.

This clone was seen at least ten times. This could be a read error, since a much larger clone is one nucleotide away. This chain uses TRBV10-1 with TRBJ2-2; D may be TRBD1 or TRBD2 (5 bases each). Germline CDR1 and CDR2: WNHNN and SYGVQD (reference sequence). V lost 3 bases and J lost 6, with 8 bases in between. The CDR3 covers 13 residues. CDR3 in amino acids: CASSDRDAGELFF. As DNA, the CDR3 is TGCGCCAGCAGTGACAGGGACGCCGGGGAGCTGTTTTTT.

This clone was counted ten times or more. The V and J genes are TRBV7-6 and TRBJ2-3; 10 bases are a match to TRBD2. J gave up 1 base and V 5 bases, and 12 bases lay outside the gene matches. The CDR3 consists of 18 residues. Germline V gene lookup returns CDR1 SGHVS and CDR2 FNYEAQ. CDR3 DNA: TGTGCCAGCAGCCTAAGGAGCGGGGGGGCGGTGGGCACAGATACGCAGTATTTT. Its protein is CASSLRSGGAVGTDTQYF.

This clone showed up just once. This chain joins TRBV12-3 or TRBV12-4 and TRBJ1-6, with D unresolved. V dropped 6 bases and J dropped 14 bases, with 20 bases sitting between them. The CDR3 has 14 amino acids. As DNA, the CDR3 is TGTGCCAGCAGCTCTCATGGTGGCGAGTTAGCCCTCCACTTT. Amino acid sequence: CASSSHGGELALHF.

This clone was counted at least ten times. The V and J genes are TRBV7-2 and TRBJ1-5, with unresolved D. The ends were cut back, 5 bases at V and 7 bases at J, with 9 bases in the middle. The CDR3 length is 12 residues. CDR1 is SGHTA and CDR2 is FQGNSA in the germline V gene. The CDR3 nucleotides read TGTGCCAGCAGCGCGCCGAGGCAGCCCCAGCATTTT. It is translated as CASSAPRQPQHF.

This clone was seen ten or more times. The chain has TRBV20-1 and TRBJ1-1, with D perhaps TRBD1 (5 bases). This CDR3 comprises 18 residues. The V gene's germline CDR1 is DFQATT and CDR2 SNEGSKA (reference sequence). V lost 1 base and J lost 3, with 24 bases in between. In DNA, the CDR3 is TGCAGTGCTAGAGGAATTTCTCGCAGGGAGGGTTGGGACACTGAAGCTTTCTTT. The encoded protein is CSARGISRREGWDTEAFF.

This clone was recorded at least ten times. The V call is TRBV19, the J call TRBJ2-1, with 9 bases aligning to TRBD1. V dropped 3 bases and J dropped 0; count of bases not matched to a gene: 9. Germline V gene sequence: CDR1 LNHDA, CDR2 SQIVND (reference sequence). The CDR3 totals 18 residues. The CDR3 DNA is TGTGCCAGTAGTATGGAACAGGGGGCCCCAAGCTCCTACAATGAGCAGTTCTTC. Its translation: CASSMEQGAPSSYNEQFF.

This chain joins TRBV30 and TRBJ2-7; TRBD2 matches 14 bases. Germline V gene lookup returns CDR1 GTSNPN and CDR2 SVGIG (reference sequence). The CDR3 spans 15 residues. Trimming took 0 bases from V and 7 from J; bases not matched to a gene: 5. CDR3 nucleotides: TGTGCCTGGAGTGTAGAGACTAGCGGGGGGGCGGAGCAGTACTTC. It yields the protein CAWSVETSGGAEQYF.

DNA of the CDR3: TGCGCCAGCACGCCTAGCGGGGGGAAATTCTCGGATACGCAGTATTTT. Protein product: CASTPSGGKFSDTQYF. The gene calls are TRBV5-1 and TRBJ2-3, with TRBD2 identical over 11 bases. Germline CDR1 and CDR2: SGHRS and YFSETQ. The CDR3 is 16 amino acids. Losses at the gene ends were 6 bases for V and 6 bases for J; bases not matched to a gene: 12. Looking up the rest from reference TRBV5-1 and TRBJ2-3 gives the full variable domain: KAGVTQTPRYLIKTRGQQVTLSCSPISGHRSVSWYQQTPGQGLQFLFEYFSETQRNKGNFPGRFSGRQFSNSRSEMNVSTLELGDSALYLCASTPSGGKFSDTQYFGPGTRLTVL.

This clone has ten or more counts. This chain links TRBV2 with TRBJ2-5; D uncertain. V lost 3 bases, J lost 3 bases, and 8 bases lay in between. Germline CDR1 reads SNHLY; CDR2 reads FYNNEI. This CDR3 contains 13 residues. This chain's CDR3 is CASSETDEETQYF. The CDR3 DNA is TGTGCCAGCAGTGAGACGGACGAAGAGACCCAGTACTTC.

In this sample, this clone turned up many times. Here the CDR3 reads CASTPTDTARYEQYF. The CDR3 DNA reads TGCGCCAGCACTCCAACAGACACCGCGCGATACGAGCAGTACTTC. The chain carries TRBV4-1 and TRBJ2-7; unclear D gene. The CDR3 is made up of 15 amino acids. Trimming pared 7 bases from V and 4 bases from J, leaving 20 bases between. In germline, CDR1 is MGHRA, CDR2 YSYEKL.

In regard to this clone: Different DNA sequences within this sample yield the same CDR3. The CDR3 loop reads CASTPQGQASSYEQYF. The CDR3 region has the DNA TGTGCCAGCACCCCCCAGGGACAGGCAAGCTCATACGAGCAGTACTTC. The J gene is TRBJ2-7, the V gene TRBV7-8; the match to TRBD1 covers 8 bases. The CDR3 runs to 16 residues. The V gene end was trimmed by 7 bases and the J gene end by 4 bases; junction bases not matched to a gene: 15. Per germline, CDR1 SGHVS and CDR2 FQNEAQ.

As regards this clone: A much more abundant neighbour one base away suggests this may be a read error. The CDR3 loop is CASSRQGYTYEQYF. For the CDR3, the DNA is TGTGCCAGCAGCCGACAGGGGTATACCTACGAGCAGTACTTC. The V call is TRBV9, the J call TRBJ2-7; TRBD1 agrees at 8 bases. V lost 4 bases, J lost 2 bases, and 5 bases stayed unmatched. CDR3 length equals 14 residues. Per germline, CDR1 SGDLS and CDR2 YYNGEE.

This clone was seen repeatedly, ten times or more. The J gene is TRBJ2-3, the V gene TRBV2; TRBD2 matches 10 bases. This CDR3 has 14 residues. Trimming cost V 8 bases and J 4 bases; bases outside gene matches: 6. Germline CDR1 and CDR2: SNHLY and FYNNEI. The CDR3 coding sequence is TGTGCCAGCGGGGAGCGGGGGGGCCCAGATACGCAGTATTTT. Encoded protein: CASGERGGPDTQYF.